The TCR beta chain under discussion was sequenced for a study of blood T cell repertoires in COVID-19. Study as a whole: Collection of acute and convalescent COVID-19 samples took place in the United States, Italy and Spain.

This CDR3 comprises 14 residues. Trimming took 1 base from V and 0 from J, leaving 6 bases between them. Germline CDR1 MRHNA, CDR2 SNTAGT. Generated by immunoSEQ multiplex PCR, the TCRdb table keeps only in-frame clones and is missing some. Counted here are about 80,000 clones, around four fifths occurring once; the ten biggest clones make up 18%. The V call is TRBV6-4, the J call TRBJ2-5, with D hard to call. Sequenced material: peripheral blood. The sequence was obtained from a man older than 75 with active or convalescent COVID-19. DNA for the CDR3: TGTGCCAGCAGTGACTTCCAGTACCAAGAGACCCAGTACTTC. Protein sequence: CASSDFQYQETQYF.